This section outlines one T cell receptor (beta chain) sequence together with its context. Original handling: Amplifying reference gene primers gave estimates of nucleated cell counts. Profiling relied on immunoSEQ multiplex PCR, and the TCRdb table lists in-frame clones only, not all of them. V, J and clone size are those of that table, while D and trimming were read from the DNA. The sample includes around 290,000 clones, 80% to 90% of them seen just once. These data are taken from a study of blood T cell repertoires in COVID-19. For the study at large: From the United States, Italy and Spain came samples of acute and convalescent COVID-19. Sample material is recorded as cDNA or gDNA derived from T cells, B-cell-depleted T cells, or PBMCs.

The V gene's germline CDR1 is MNHEY and CDR2 SMNVEV (reference sequence). V gave up 3 bases and J gave up 7 bases, with 10 bases separating them. There are 13 residues in the CDR3. The sequence derives from a woman aged 45 to 65 who had recovered from COVID-19. This sequence joins TRBV27 and TRBJ1-5; D gene unclear. Sequencing input: peripheral blood. The CDR3 reads CASSLRVQQPQHF. CDR3 DNA sequence: TGTGCCAGCAGTTTGAGGGTCCAACAGCCCCAGCATTTT.